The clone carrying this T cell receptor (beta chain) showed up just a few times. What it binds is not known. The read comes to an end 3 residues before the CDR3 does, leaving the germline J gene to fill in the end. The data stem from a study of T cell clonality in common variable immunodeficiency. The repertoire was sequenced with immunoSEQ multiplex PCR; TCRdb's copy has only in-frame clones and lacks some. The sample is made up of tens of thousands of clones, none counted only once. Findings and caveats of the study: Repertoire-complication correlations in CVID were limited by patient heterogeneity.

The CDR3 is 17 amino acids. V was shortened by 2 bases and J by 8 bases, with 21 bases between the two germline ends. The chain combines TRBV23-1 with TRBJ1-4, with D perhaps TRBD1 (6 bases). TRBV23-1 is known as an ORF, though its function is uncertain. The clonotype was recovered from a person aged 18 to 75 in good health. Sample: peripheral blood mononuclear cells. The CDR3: CASSQPLKRGAEEKLFF. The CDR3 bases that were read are TGCGCCAGCAGTCAACCCCTAAAACGGGGGGCGGAAGAAAAA.